This is a list of T cell receptor beta chains from one sample in a study of T cell responses to AZD1222 COVID-19 vaccine. Measured with immunoSEQ multiplex PCR; TCRdb has only the in-frame clones, and not every one. The sample has about 160,000 clones; 93% are singletons. The sample in question was peripheral blood, obtained on day 0 of AZD1222 vaccination. Receptors were obtained from an adult in good health. Each CDR3 is given with its conserved first and last residue. The D gene is left open where the match is weak. Clone size, where shown, is once, few, many, or a class for clones that have expanded.

TRBJ2-3 | once | NA | TRBV28 | CASEKEGTDTQYF | TGTGCCAGCGAGAAGGAGGGAACAGATACGCAGTATTTT
TRBJ2-7 | NA | NA | TRBV29-1 | CSVAEETYEQYF | TGCAGCGTTGCCGAGGAAACCTACGAGCAGTACTTC
TRBJ2-3 | NA | NA | TRBV9 | CASSVAGVRFTDTQYF | TGTGCCAGCAGCGTAGCGGGGGTTCGATTCACAGATACGCAGTATTTT
TRBJ2-7 | few | NA | TRBV12-3/TRBV12-4 | CASNRGGSEQYF | TGTGCCAGCAACCGTGGAGGGTCCGAGCAGTACTTC
TRBJ1-2 | NA | NA | TRBV14 | CASSLRQAYGYTF | TGTGCCAGCAGCCTCCGCCAGGCCTATGGCTACACCTTC
TRBJ1-6 | NA | NA | TRBV28 | CASSELDGRPLHF | TGTGCCAGCAGTGAACTCGATGGCCGACCCCTCCACTTT
TRBJ2-7 | NA | NA | TRBV19 | CASSMVLDITYEQYF | TGTGCCAGTAGTATGGTATTGGACATCACCTACGAGCAGTACTTC
TRBJ2-1 | NA | NA | TRBV20-1 | CSASQPIGDRQFF | TGCAGTGCTAGTCAGCCGATCGGAGACCGGCAGTTCTTC
TRBJ1-1 | NA | TRBD1 | TRBV12-3/TRBV12-4 | CASSQGQARGF | TGTGCCAGCAGCCAAGGACAGGCGAGGGGGTTT
TRBJ1-1 | NA | NA | TRBV5-1 | CASREGQTMNTEAFF | TGCGCCAGCAGGGAAGGACAGACAATGAACACTGAAGCTTTCTTT
TRBJ2-7 | NA | TRBD2 | TRBV19 | CASSTFGLASSYEQYF | TGTGCCAGTAGTACCTTTGGACTAGCGAGCTCCTACGAGCAGTACTTC
TRBJ1-2 | NA | NA | TRBV7-8 | CASSLAAGNYGYTF | TGTGCCAGCAGCTTAGCGGCAGGGAACTATGGCTACACCTTC
TRBJ1-2 | once | TRBD1 | TRBV18 | CASSPKTGDGYGYTF | TGTGCCAGCTCACCAAAGACAGGGGATGGCTATGGCTACACCTTC
TRBJ1-1 | NA | NA | TRBV6-2/TRBV6-3 | CASSRTGTEAFF | TGTGCCAGCAGCCGGACCGGCACTGAAGCTTTCTTT
TRBJ1-1 | NA | TRBD1 | TRBV5-4 | CASSSDRGLGITEAFF | TGTGCCAGCAGCTCGGACAGGGGGCTTGGGATCACTGAAGCTTTCTTT
TRBJ1-1 | NA | NA | TRBV5-1 | CASNSLQGMGNTEAFF | TGCGCCAGCAACTCCCTGCAGGGGATGGGGAACACTGAAGCTTTCTTT
TRBJ1-2 | once | NA | TRBV7-2 | CASSFREFYGYTF | TGTGCCAGCAGTTTCCGGGAGTTTTATGGCTACACCTTC
TRBJ2-5 | NA | TRBD2 | TRBV9 | CASSAGGIQETQYF | TGTGCCAGCAGCGCGGGGGGAATCCAAGAGACCCAGTACTTC
TRBJ2-7 | NA | NA | TRBV3-1/TRBV3-2 | CASSQVGGLEQYF | TGTGCCAGCAGCCAAGTGGGTGGCCTCGAGCAGTACTTC
TRBJ2-5 | NA | NA | TRBV6-5 | CASSPGGETQYF | TGTGCCAGCAGTCCAGGTGGAGAGACCCAGTACTTC
TRBJ2-3 | NA | NA | TRBV18 | CASSPPGADTQYF | TGTGCCAGCTCACCCCCGGGGGCAGATACGCAGTATTTT
TRBJ2-3 | NA | NA | TRBV6-5 | CASSYGGTDTQYF | TGTGCCAGCAGTTACGGGGGCACAGATACGCAGTATTTT
TRBJ1-1 | NA | TRBD1 | TRBV7-8 | CASSLSTGGTEAFF | TGTGCCAGCAGCTTATCAACAGGGGGCACTGAAGCTTTCTTT
TRBJ1-1 | once | TRBD1 | TRBV7-8 | CASSNRPGGQGNTEAFF | TGTGCCAGCAGCAATAGACCCGGTGGACAGGGGAACACTGAAGCTTTCTTT
TRBJ1-1 | NA | NA | TRBV28 | CASSPSDKTLRTEAFF | TGTGCCAGCAGTCCGTCGGACAAGACCTTGAGGACTGAAGCTTTCTTT
TRBJ1-2 | NA | NA | TRBV9 | CASSAAETNYGYTF | TGTGCCAGCAGCGCCGCAGAGACTAACTATGGCTACACCTTC
TRBJ2-3 | NA | TRBD1 | TRBV24-1 | CATSETGGPDTQYF | TGTGCCACCAGTGAAACAGGGGGCCCAGATACGCAGTATTTT
TRBJ2-3 | NA | NA | TRBV11-1 | CASSGGPDTQYF | TGTGCCAGCAGCGGGGGGCCAGATACGCAGTATTTT
TRBJ1-3 | NA | NA | TRBV19 | CASSPAAVNSGNTIYF | TGTGCCAGTAGTCCCGCGGCGGTAAACTCTGGAAACACCATATATTTT
TRBJ1-2 | NA | NA | TRBV20-1 | CSASRSPFRGYTF | TGCAGTGCCAGTCGGAGCCCCTTTCGTGGCTACACCTTC
TRBJ2-7 | NA | NA | TRBV12-3/TRBV12-4 | CASSSAGYEQYF | TGTGCCAGCAGTTCGGCAGGGTACGAGCAGTACTTC
TRBJ2-7 | NA | NA | TRBV18 | CASSPLDSYYEQYF | TGTGCCAGCTCACCACTGGACAGTTACTACGAGCAGTACTTC
TRBJ1-1 | NA | NA | TRBV11-3 | CASSLRQKAFF | TGTGCCAGCAGCTTAAGGCAAAAAGCTTTCTTT
TRBJ1-5 | NA | NA | TRBV7-2 | CASSMDIGQPQHF | TGTGCCAGCAGCATGGACATCGGGCAGCCCCAGCATTTT